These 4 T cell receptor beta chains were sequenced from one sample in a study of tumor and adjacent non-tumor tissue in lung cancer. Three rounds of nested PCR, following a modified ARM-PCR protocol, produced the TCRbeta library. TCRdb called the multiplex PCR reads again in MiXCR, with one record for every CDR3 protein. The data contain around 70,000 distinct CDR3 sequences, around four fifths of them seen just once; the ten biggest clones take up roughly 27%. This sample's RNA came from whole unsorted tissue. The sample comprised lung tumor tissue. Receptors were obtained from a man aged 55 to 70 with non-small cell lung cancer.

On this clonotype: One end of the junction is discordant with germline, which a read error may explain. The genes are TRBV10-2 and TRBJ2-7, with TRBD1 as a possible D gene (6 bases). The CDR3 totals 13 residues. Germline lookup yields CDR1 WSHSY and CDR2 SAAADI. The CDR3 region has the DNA TGCACCAGCAGTGGCGGCAGGGGCAAAGAGCAGTACTTC. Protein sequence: CTSSGGRGKEQYF.

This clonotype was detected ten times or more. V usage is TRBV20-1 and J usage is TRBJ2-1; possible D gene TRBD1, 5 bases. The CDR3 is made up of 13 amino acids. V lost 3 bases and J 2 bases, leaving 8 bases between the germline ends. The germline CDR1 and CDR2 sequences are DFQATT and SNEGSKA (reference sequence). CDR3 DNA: TGCAGTGCTAGGGAGACAGCCTACAATGAGCAGTTCTTC. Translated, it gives CSARETAYNEQFF.

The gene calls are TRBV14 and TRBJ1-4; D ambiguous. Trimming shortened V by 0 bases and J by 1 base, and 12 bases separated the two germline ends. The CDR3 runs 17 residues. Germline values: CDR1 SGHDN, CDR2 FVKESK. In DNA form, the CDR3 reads TGTGCCAGCAGCCAAGAATTCCTGAGAGTAACTAATGAAAAACTGTTTTTT. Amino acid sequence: CASSQEFLRVTNEKLFF.

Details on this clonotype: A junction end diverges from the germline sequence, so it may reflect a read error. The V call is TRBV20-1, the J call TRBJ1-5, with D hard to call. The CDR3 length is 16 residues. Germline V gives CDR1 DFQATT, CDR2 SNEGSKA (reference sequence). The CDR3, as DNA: TGCAGTGCTAGCTCACATGGTGCTCATAGCAATCGGCCCCAGCATTTT. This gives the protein CSASSHGAHSNRPQHF.